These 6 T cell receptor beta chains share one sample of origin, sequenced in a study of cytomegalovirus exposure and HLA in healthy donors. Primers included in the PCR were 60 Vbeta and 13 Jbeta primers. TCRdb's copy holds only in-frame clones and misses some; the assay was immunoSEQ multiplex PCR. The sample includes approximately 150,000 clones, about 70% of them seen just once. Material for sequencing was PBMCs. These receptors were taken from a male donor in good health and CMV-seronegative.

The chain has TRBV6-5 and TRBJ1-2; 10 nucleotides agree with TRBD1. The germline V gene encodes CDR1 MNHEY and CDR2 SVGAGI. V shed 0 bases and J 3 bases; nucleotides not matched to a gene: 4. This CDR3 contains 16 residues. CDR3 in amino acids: CASSYSRQGADYGYTF. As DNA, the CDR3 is TGTGCCAGCAGTTACTCACGACAGGGGGCAGACTATGGCTACACCTTC.

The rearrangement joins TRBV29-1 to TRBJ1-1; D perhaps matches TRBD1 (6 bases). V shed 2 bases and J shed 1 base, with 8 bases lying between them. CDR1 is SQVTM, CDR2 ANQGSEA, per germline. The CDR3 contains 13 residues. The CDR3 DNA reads TGCAGCGTTGAACAGGGGCGGAACACTGAAGCTTTCTTT. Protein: CSVEQGRNTEAFF.

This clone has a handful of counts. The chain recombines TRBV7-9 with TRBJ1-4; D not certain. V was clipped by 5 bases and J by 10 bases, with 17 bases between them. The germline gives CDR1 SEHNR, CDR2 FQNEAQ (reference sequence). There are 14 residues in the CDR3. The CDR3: CASSPIDWSVKLFF. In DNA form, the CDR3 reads TGTGCCAGCAGCCCAATCGATTGGTCAGTAAAACTGTTTTTT.

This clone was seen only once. The CDR3 region is CASSEGEEGNQPQHF. The CDR3 DNA follows: TGTGCCAGCAGTGAAGGTGAGGAGGGCAATCAGCCCCAGCATTTT. This chain uses TRBV6-1 with TRBJ1-5; D is uncertain. Germline V CDR1 and CDR2: MNHNS, SASEGT. V dropped 1 base and J dropped 2 bases, with 9 bases sitting between them. The CDR3 extends over 15 amino acids.

CDR3 DNA: TGTGCCAGCAGTGCCCCCGGGACAGATAACACTGAAGCTTTCTTT. This translates into CASSAPGTDNTEAFF. This rearrangement joins TRBV28 to TRBJ1-1; 7 nucleotides align to TRBD1. Germline V CDR1 and CDR2: MDHEN, SYDVKM. The CDR3 consists of 15 residues. The trim removed 5 bases at V and 2 bases at J, leaving 8 bases unmatched.

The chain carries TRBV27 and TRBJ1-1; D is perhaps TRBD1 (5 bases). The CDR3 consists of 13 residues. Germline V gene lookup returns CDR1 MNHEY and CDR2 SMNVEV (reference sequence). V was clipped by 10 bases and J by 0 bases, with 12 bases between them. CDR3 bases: TGTGCCACCCGGGACTTACTGAACACTGAAGCTTTCTTT. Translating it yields CATRDLLNTEAFF.